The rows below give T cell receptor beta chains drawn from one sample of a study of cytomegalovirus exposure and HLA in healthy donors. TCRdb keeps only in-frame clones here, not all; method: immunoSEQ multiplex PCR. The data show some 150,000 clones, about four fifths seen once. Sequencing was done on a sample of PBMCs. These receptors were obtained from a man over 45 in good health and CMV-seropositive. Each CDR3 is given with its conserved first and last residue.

CASSPLLAGGDTQYF,TRBJ2-3,TRBV18
CASSLRQGGPKQFF,TRBJ2-1,TRBV5-6
CASSQEMGGANTGELFF,TRBJ2-2,TRBV4-1
CASCRGPFQPQHF,TRBJ1-5,TRBV6-5
CAISEGTRSYEQYF,TRBJ2-7,TRBV10-3
CASSQDIWGYTGELFF,TRBJ2-2,TRBV14
CASSGSGNTIYF,TRBJ1-3,TRBV18
CASSSRTSGRVETQYF,TRBJ2-5,TRBV28
CASSLASSPDTQYF,TRBJ2-3,TRBV7-2
CASTLGGSKETQYF,TRBJ2-5,TRBV28
CAISPGEDTQYF,TRBJ2-3,TRBV10-3
CASSPGQGFYEQYF,TRBJ2-7,TRBV6-6
CASSLAAASDEKLFF,TRBJ1-4,TRBV5-1
CASSGSDGYTF,TRBJ1-2,TRBV2
CASSEGQGGYEQYF,TRBJ2-7,TRBV4-2
CASSYSYSNQPQHF,TRBJ1-5,TRBV9
CASSERRGGLVVGELFF,TRBJ2-2,TRBV4-1
CASSYSRMNTEAFF,TRBJ1-1,TRBV6-5
CASGLPRSNQPQHF,TRBJ1-5,TRBV6-1
CASPDRQTSYNEQFF,TRBJ2-1,TRBV4-1
CAISEATRPSTDTQYF,TRBJ2-3,TRBV10-3
CASRRDREIEQFF,TRBJ2-1,TRBV19
CASSVPGQGYEQYF,TRBJ2-7,TRBV4-1
CASSIPSSYNEQFF,TRBJ2-1,TRBV19
CASSLVHGSYEQYF,TRBJ2-7,TRBV5-6
CASRSSGGLIGELFF,TRBJ2-2,TRBV6-6
CASSLGPLGNQPQHF,TRBJ1-5,TRBV7-9
CASSANSVVEQFF,TRBJ2-1,TRBV9
CASGQAGANEKLFF,TRBJ1-4,TRBV4-1
CASSPWGREDYGYTF,TRBJ1-2,TRBV11-2
CASSYTSRGPGEQYF,TRBJ2-7,TRBV6-5
CASSLSGRIEQYF,TRBJ2-7,TRBV27
CAWSTGTYEQYF,.,TRBV30
CASSDQGLRGYTF,TRBJ1-2,TRBV6-1
CASSLSPSGSEQYF,TRBJ2-7,TRBV7-8
CASIRRGSGLDTQYF,TRBJ2-3,TRBV2
CASTGPGLAAYEQYF,TRBJ2-7,TRBV28
CASFQTGLYEQYF,TRBJ2-7,TRBV6-1
CASSLVPAGDEQFF,TRBJ2-1,TRBV7-9
CASSLRTGDSTDTQYF,TRBJ2-3,TRBV5-1
CASSFTGQGTGYTF,TRBJ1-2,TRBV9
CASSLGAGESTDTQYF,TRBJ2-3,TRBV5-4
CASSNGADHYTF,TRBJ1-2,TRBV11-3
CASSDSSYEQYF,TRBJ2-7,TRBV21-1
CASTHLSAFGADTQYF,TRBJ2-3,TRBV5-5
CASSQPTILTGSRDIQYF,TRBJ2-4,TRBV4-1
CASSGPGGSRKFF,TRBJ2-1,TRBV27